This TCR beta chain was found in a study of human T cells and chemical hapten exposure. On the study more broadly: Mostly female, the patients presented with alopecia areata, totalis or universalis.

Per the study methods: Across samples, TCR counts had a median of approximately 100,000 and ranged from roughly 20,000 to 690,600. TCRdb ran MiXCR on the RACE reads and lists one entry per CDR3 protein. The V and J calls reflect TCRdb's pipeline rather than the authors' work. The table records 120,000 or so distinct CDR3 sequences, about 14% of them present only once. The time point here: pre-sensitization, week 0. Treatment reported: therapeutic diphenylcyclopropenone sensitization with weekly scalp DPC. This CDR3 contains 13 residues. The ends were cut back, 0 bases at V and 4 bases at J, with 6 bases in the middle. The germline V gene has CDR1 MNHEY and CDR2 SVGEGT.

Specimen: whole blood, collected in connection with sensitization to the hapten diphenylcyclopropenone (DPC). This clonotype originated in a young woman with alopecia areata. Some clones in this sample may be carry-over from other donors' samples. This rearrangement joins TRBV6-2 or TRBV6-3 to TRBJ1-2; D is ambiguous. The chain's CDR3 is CASSYSAGYGYTF. The CDR3 nucleotides are TGTGCCAGCAGTTACTCGGCAGGCTATGGCTACACCTTC.